These 20 T cell receptor beta chains were sequenced from one sample in a study of blood T cell repertoires in COVID-19. The method was immunoSEQ multiplex PCR; TCRdb's version includes in-frame clones alone and lacks a portion of them. In the table there are 87,000 or so clones, approximately 90% of which are singletons. Sequenced input: peripheral blood. The receptors here all came from a woman aged 50 to 65 with active or convalescent COVID-19.

The rearrangement joins TRBV30 to TRBJ2-5; D gene ambiguous. CDR3 length: 13 residues. In germline, CDR1 is GTSNPN, CDR2 SVGIG (reference sequence). The V gene lost 3 bases and the J gene lost 2 bases, with 10 bases spanning the gap. The CDR3 bases are TGTGCCTGGAGCTCCGGTTTACAAGAGACCCAGTACTTC. It translates to CAWSSGLQETQYF.

V gene TRBV7-9 combines with J gene TRBJ1-4; TRBD1 is a possible D gene (5 bases). This CDR3 has 14 amino acids. Trimming stripped 4 bases from V and 6 bases from J, with 12 bases between. Germline CDR1 and CDR2: SEHNR and FQNEAQ (reference sequence). Here the CDR3 DNA reads TGTGCCAGCAGCTCCGGGGGTGTCTATGAAAAACTGTTTTTT. Amino acid sequence: CASSSGGVYEKLFF.

V usage is TRBV7-2 and J usage is TRBJ2-1; the match to TRBD2 covers 8 bases. With 3 bases clipped from V and 8 bases from J, the junction kept 9 bases outside the gene matches. The CDR3 loop spans 15 amino acids. Germline CDR1 is SGHTA and CDR2 is FQGNSA. CDR3 bases: TGTGCCAGCAGCTTTATGCTAAGCGGGGGCGATGAGCAGTTCTTC. Protein sequence: CASSFMLSGGDEQFF.

The chain has TRBV6-5 and TRBJ2-5, with D possibly being TRBD2 (7 bases). The V gene lost 0 bases and the J gene lost 4 bases, with 12 bases spanning the gap. This CDR3 is 15 amino acids long. The germline gives CDR1 MNHEY, CDR2 SVGAGI. The CDR3 coding sequence is TGTGCCAGCAGTTACTCGGCGGGGGCTCGAGAGACCCAGTACTTC. Its translation: CASSYSAGARETQYF.

The gene calls are TRBV5-1 and TRBJ2-3; the D is unclear. The CDR3 totals 16 residues. The germline CDR1 and CDR2 sequences are SGHRS and YFSETQ. Trimming shortened V by 2 bases and J by 6 bases, and 19 bases separated the two germline ends. The chain's CDR3 is CASSFINSGRADTQYF. The CDR3 nucleotides read TGCGCCAGCAGCTTTATTAATTCGGGTCGAGCGGATACGCAGTATTTT. The variable domain in full, with the rest retrieved from reference TRBV5-1 and TRBJ2-3, is KAGVTQTPRYLIKTRGQQVTLSCSPISGHRSVSWYQQTPGQGLQFLFEYFSETQRNKGNFPGRFSGRQFSNSRSEMNVSTLELGDSALYLCASSFINSGRADTQYFGPGTRLTVL.

This clone has a handful of counts. The chain is built from TRBV19 and TRBJ1-5; 10 bases agree with TRBD1. The J segment lost 6 bases and the V segment lost 8 bases, leaving 13 bases of the junction unmatched. CDR1 is LNHDA, CDR2 SQIVND, per germline (reference sequence). CDR3 length: 16 amino acids. CDR3 DNA sequence: TGTGCCAGTCGATCTGCCGGGACAGGGGAAGGTCAGCCCCAGCATTTT. Amino acids: CASRSAGTGEGQPQHF.

V gene TRBV14 combines with J gene TRBJ1-2; no clear D gene. V lost 1 base and J lost 1, with 7 bases in between. This CDR3 region has 14 residues. The V gene's germline CDR1 is SGHDN and CDR2 FVKESK. As DNA, the CDR3 is TGTGCCAGCAGCCAAGTAACTTTTAACTATGGCTACACCTTC. Residues: CASSQVTFNYGYTF.

This clone occurred a few times. This rearrangement joins TRBV5-4 to TRBJ1-5, with 7 bases identical to TRBD1. CDR1 is SGHNT, CDR2 YYREEE, per germline (reference sequence). J lost 1 base, V lost 0 bases, and 10 bases had no gene match. The CDR3 consists of 18 residues. The CDR3 sequence is CASSLAGGAGGSNQPQHF. DNA for the CDR3: TGTGCCAGCAGCTTGGCCGGCGGGGCAGGGGGAAGCAATCAGCCCCAGCATTTT.

About this clone: A read error may produce the germline difference seen at one junction end. The chain employs TRBV7-7 and TRBJ2-1; a possible D gene is TRBD2 (5 bases). The CDR3 runs to 15 residues. The germline CDR1 and CDR2 sequences are SSHAT and FNYEAQ (reference sequence). CDR3 loop: CASSPGISSYNEQFF. The DNA for the CDR3 is TGTGCTAGCAGTCCCGGGATTAGCTCCTACAATGAGCAGTTCTTC.

The V and J genes are TRBV6-5 and TRBJ2-7; 10 bases match TRBD2. V shed 9 bases, J shed 0 bases, and the junction held 2 bases outside the gene matches. In germline, CDR1 is MNHEY, CDR2 SVGAGI. CDR3 size: 13 residues. The CDR3 nucleotides read TGTGCCAGTAGGACTAGCGGCTCCTACGAGCAGTACTTC. This encodes CASRTSGSYEQYF.

The chain combines TRBV9 with TRBJ1-2, with D possibly being TRBD1 (5 bases). Germline V gene sequence: CDR1 SGDLS, CDR2 YYNGEE. The CDR3 is 15 amino acids. Trimming took 3 bases from V and 3 from J, leaving 15 bases between them. The CDR3 coding sequence is TGTGCCAGCAGCGGAGGGGAGGGCAAGTACTATGGCTACACCTTC. Protein product: CASSGGEGKYYGYTF.

The J gene is TRBJ2-7, the V gene TRBV11-2; D uncertain. There are 14 residues in the CDR3. V lost 5 bases and J 3 bases, leaving 14 bases between the germline ends. Germline lookup yields CDR1 SGHAT and CDR2 FQNNGV. The CDR3 here is CASSRGANNYEQYF. CDR3 in DNA: TGTGCCAGCAGCCGCGGAGCCAATAACTACGAGCAGTACTTC.

The count of this clone is one. The rearrangement joins TRBV5-1 to TRBJ1-1, with 7 bases that match TRBD1. V shed 2 bases, J shed 1 base, and the junction held 5 bases outside the gene matches. Germline V gene lookup returns CDR1 SGHRS and CDR2 YFSETQ. The CDR3 has 15 amino acids. The CDR3 spells CASSFTGAENTEAFF. The CDR3 DNA reads as TGCGCCAGCAGCTTCACAGGGGCGGAGAACACTGAAGCTTTCTTT.

This rearrangement joins TRBV7-6 to TRBJ2-1; D may be TRBD2 (7 bases). V gave up 6 bases and J gave up 3 bases, with 18 bases separating them. The CDR3 spans 16 residues. Germline V gene lookup returns CDR1 SGHVS and CDR2 FNYEAQ. The CDR3 sequence is CASSPQGGGRYNEQFF. CDR3 DNA: TGTGCCAGCAGTCCGCAAGGCGGGGGCCGCTACAATGAGCAGTTCTTC.

The chain uses TRBV6-2 or TRBV6-3 and TRBJ2-7, with 8 bases fitting TRBD1. The germline V gene encodes CDR1 MNHEY and CDR2 SVGEGT. CDR3 length equals 17 residues. V lost 4 bases, J lost 2 bases, and 13 bases stayed unmatched. The CDR3 loop is CASSSDRGPVVAYEQYF. CDR3 in DNA: TGTGCCAGCAGTTCCGACAGGGGCCCGGTGGTAGCCTACGAGCAGTACTTC.

The V call is TRBV19, the J call TRBJ2-7; a weak D match, TRBD1 (5 bases). CDR1 and CDR2 (germline): LNHDA, SQIVND (reference sequence). The CDR3 has 15 amino acids. V lost 3 bases and J lost 2, with 14 bases in between. CDR3 coding DNA: TGTGCCAGTAGTATCGACAGCCGCTCCACCTACGAGCAGTACTTC. Translated, it gives CASSIDSRSTYEQYF.

This rearrangement joins TRBV19 to TRBJ2-1, with D maybe TRBD2 (6 bases). The germline CDR1 and CDR2 sequences are LNHDA and SQIVND (reference sequence). V was trimmed by 3 bases and J by 9 bases, leaving 9 bases between them. CDR3 length equals 12 residues. The CDR3 protein is CASSIGGAEQFF. The CDR3, as DNA: TGTGCCAGTAGTATCGGGGGAGCTGAGCAGTTCTTC.

CDR3 in amino acids: CASKERANTEAFF. The CDR3 nucleotides read TGTGCCAGCAAAGAGAGGGCGAACACTGAAGCTTTCTTT. V usage is TRBV25-1 and J usage is TRBJ1-1; no reliable D call. Germline V gives CDR1 MGHDK, CDR2 SYGVNS. V was cut by 7 bases and J by 1 base, with 10 bases left in between. The CDR3 spans 13 residues.

CDR3 nucleotides: TGTGCCAGCTCACCAAACGGGGCCCCAGGGGACACTGAAGCTTTCTTT. This gives the protein CASSPNGAPGDTEAFF. The chain joins TRBV18 to TRBJ1-1; possible D gene TRBD1, 6 bases. The V end was cut by 2 bases, the J end by 3 bases, with 16 bases between. This CDR3 has 16 amino acids. Germline V gives CDR1 KGHSH, CDR2 LQKENI.

The V call is TRBV27, the J call TRBJ1-2; 8 bases fit TRBD1. This CDR3 has 14 residues. Germline CDR1 reads MNHEY; CDR2 reads SMNVEV (reference sequence). J lost 8 bases, V lost 2 bases, and 7 bases had no gene match. The CDR3 coding sequence is TGTGCCAGCAGTTTAGGGCAGGGGGCCGGGGGCTACACCTTC. Amino acid sequence: CASSLGQGAGGYTF.